This entry concerns a single T cell receptor beta chain. Its antigen is unknown. Base qualities were left out, and no much larger clone turns up one base away. Explained via the paper, the time point label denotes: about 28 days (+/-7) after the second vaccine dose. AZD1222 recipients whose second dose came at about 4 weeks and those whose second dose came at about 12 weeks were combined into one group, since spike-specific TCR depth and breadth did not differ between the two schedules. The vaccinee samples were drawn from two UK trials, COV001 and COV002, one of which was a single-blind randomized controlled phase 2/3 trial testing AZD1222 (ChAdOx1 nCoV-19) in healthy adults. For TCRbeta chain sequencing, PBMC samples from trial participants were taken at day 0 and at day 28 after the second dose. The CDR3 spans 17 residues, from the cysteine through the phenylalanine. Just CDR3 DNA is preserved here, 51 bases in frame from base 1. Reading the germline V gene gives CDR1 SGHAT and CDR2 FQNNGV. The germline ends are 18 bases apart after V is trimmed by 1 base and J by 5 bases.

The CDR3 regions of human TCRbeta chains were analyzed by immunosequencing. The study's processing was this. TCRs in the repertoires were compared against a reference library of SARS-CoV-2-specific TCRs that had been generated with the MIRA antigen-specificity platform. Breadth was defined as the fraction of unique TCRs that were SARS-CoV-2-associated, and depth was defined as the fraction of total T cells that were SARS-CoV-2-associated. Each spike-specific TCR was assigned to its reactive spike region and to a CD4 or CD8 class using the MIRA data. Log10-transformed breadth and depth values were compared by one-way ANOVA with Sidak's multiple comparisons tests. Entries here come from immuneACCESS through TCRdb and include only in-frame sequences with V and J called. Some clones fail to appear in such tables; in the studies checked, an unresolved V gene covers under half of the shortfall, and the cause of the remainder is unknown. Clonal size and the V and J genes are those of that table, whereas D and trimming came from the DNA. For this sample the table gives under 170,000 clones, of which about 92% were detected only once. The ten largest account for roughly 3.3% of the sample.

These data are taken from a study of T cell responses to AZD1222 COVID-19 vaccine (dated by TCRdb to about 2021). Study-wide context: A total of 233 trial participants underwent TCR sequencing, of whom roughly 210 had received two doses of AZD1222 and around 26 had received two doses of the MenACWY control vaccine. Trial participants were enrolled by age into 18-55, 56-69 and 70-plus year subgroups, with roughly 160, 29 and 62 TCR-sequenced participants respectively.

Results the study describes overall, beyond this receptor: No day 14 peak-response samples were available, so repertoires were characterized only after the peak T cell response. Conclusions about previously exposed vaccinees are limited, since just five or six AZD1222 recipients were seropositive for SARS-CoV-2 at baseline. Nearly half of unique spike-specific TCRs reportedly recognized epitopes outside regions mutated in the B.1.351 and B.1.1.7 variants. After two AZD1222 doses, spike-specific TCR breadth and depth were significantly higher than at day 0 and than in MenACWY recipients. The whole spike protein was spanned by vaccine-associated CD4 TCRs, and dominant responses were seen in regions 160-218 and 743-854. In the small 56-69-year group, the increase in depth fell short of significance, most likely because of low power. Participants were mostly white British, with more females than males. The authors suggested clonal diversity may have been underestimated.

The sequence came from an adult who received the AZD1222 COVID-19 vaccine. The specimen comprised peripheral blood, sampled 28 days after the second AZD1222 dose. Recombination linked TRBV11-2 to TRBJ2-1; the D gene lacks a confident call. The CDR3 region reads CASSLVGGLKAHNEQFF. The DNA sequence is TGTGCCAGCAGCTTAGTTGGCGGTCTGAAGGCCCACAATGAGCAGTTCTTC.